This T cell receptor beta chain came from a study of cytotoxic CD8 clonotypes in ibrutinib-treated CLL (dated by TCRdb to the early 2020s). In the study overall: The cohort had about a dozen relapsed/refractory and 15 treatment-naive patients; around 17 were IGHV unmutated. On average, each sample yielded around 270,000 productive templates and tens of thousands of productive rearrangements. Every sample from remission and from progressive disease was obtained while the patients were still on ibrutinib. Partial responses were observed in about 24 patients and complete responses in 2; after a median follow-up of 68 months, remission was maintained in 15 or so patients and progression was observed in approximately 12. Cryopreserved peripheral blood mononuclear cells were obtained before treatment, at response, and at either sustained remission or disease progression. Response samples were taken after a median of approximately a year on treatment, ranging from about 6 to 40 months. Of the roughly 79 people in the trial, around 26 had longitudinal samples available. The paper as a whole reports these results and caveats: Baseline clonality exceeded that of age-matched healthy donors and correlated strongly with circulating CD8+ T-cell counts. Public clonotypes were rare and either shrank or stayed stable during treatment, and the rise in clonality at ibrutinib response reflected expansion of private clonotypes. An increase in clonality was observed at ibrutinib response, with clonality remaining stable during sustained remission and falling back toward baseline at progression. Lymph node repertoires were not examined, and the timing of sampling was not matched between patients in sustained remission and those whose disease progressed.

The junction shows trimming of 4 bases on V and 4 bases on J, and the gene matches do not reach 15 bases of it. From cysteine to phenylalanine, the CDR3 is 18 amino acids long. This entry keeps only the CDR3 DNA: 54 bases, framed from base 1. CDR1 and CDR2, per the germline V gene, are MNHNS and SASEGT. The sample's time point label is to be understood as: approximately 11 months on ibrutinib. Around 2 micrograms of genomic DNA were extracted from cryopreserved PBMCs for TCR beta library preparation. High-throughput TCR beta sequencing was performed on longitudinal blood samples from CLL patients receiving ibrutinib monotherapy. The patients were enrolled in a single-center, open-label phase 2 trial of ibrutinib monotherapy. On a MiSeq, deep resolution sequencing aimed for a depth between 1 in 1 million and 1 in 200,000 T cells, with each clonotype covered 10x on average. TCR beta libraries were generated with the immunoSEQ hsTCRB Kit. Under the source paper's analysis protocol: Data were analyzed with ImmunoSEQ Data Assistant and ImmunoSEQ Analyzer, with V, D and J genes assigned per IMGT definitions. Clonality, which ranges from 0 to 1, was calculated by subtracting the normalized Shannon entropy of productive rearrangement frequencies from one. Public clonotype analysis was restricted to overrepresented clonotypes comprising at least 0.05% of each patient's repertoire. Some 14 age-matched healthy donor repertoires from immuneACCESS served as clonality controls. TCRdb re-hosts the immuneACCESS table, in-frame sequences only. Its copies lack some clones; in the studies checked, an unresolved V gene accounts for under half of them, and the cause for the rest is not known. V, J and clone size are taken as reported in that table, and D and trimming were inferred from the DNA itself. In this sample the table shows about 63,000 clones, less than 60% of which occur a single time. The ten most abundant clones make up approximately 15% of the sample.

Comments on this clone: Its antigen is currently not known. Within one base of it there is no much larger clone, and no base qualities were kept.

The receptor chain draws on TRBV6-1 and TRBJ1-3; 8 bases in between match TRBD1. This clonotype was sampled from a human donor with chronic lymphocytic leukemia. The input for sequencing was PBMCs, taken after 12 months of ibrutinib treatment. The CDR3: CASSGDRGHGILGNTIYF. The base sequence is TGTGCCAGCAGTGGAGACAGGGGACACGGGATTTTGGGAAACACCATATATTTT.